This T cell receptor beta chain was identified in a study of blood T cell repertoires in COVID-19. Overall study: COVID-19 samples collected from the United States, Italy and Spain covered acute and convalescent phases. From T cells, B-cell-depleted T cells, or PBMCs came the material, which was cDNA or gDNA.

Losses at the gene ends were 10 bases for V and 2 bases for J; bases not matched to a gene: 9. Germline V gene data show CDR1 as MDHEN and CDR2 as SYDVKM. This CDR3 has 14 amino acids. As originally analysed: Reference gene primer amplification in the assay estimated nucleated cell counts. Here immunoSEQ multiplex PCR was the method, and the copy in TCRdb shows in-frame clones only, minus some. Clonal size and the V and J genes are those of that table, whereas D and trimming came from the DNA. The sample gives approximately 200,000 clones, 80% to 90% of which show up once; about 10% is in the top ten.

J is TRBJ1-1 and V is TRBV28; 8 positions agree with TRBD1. The sequencing sample was made of peripheral blood. This TCR was sampled from a woman older than 75 with acute or convalescent COVID-19. The CDR3 region is CATYGQGSNTEAFF. The CDR3 nucleotides read TGTGCCACTTACGGACAGGGAAGCAACACTGAAGCTTTCTTT.